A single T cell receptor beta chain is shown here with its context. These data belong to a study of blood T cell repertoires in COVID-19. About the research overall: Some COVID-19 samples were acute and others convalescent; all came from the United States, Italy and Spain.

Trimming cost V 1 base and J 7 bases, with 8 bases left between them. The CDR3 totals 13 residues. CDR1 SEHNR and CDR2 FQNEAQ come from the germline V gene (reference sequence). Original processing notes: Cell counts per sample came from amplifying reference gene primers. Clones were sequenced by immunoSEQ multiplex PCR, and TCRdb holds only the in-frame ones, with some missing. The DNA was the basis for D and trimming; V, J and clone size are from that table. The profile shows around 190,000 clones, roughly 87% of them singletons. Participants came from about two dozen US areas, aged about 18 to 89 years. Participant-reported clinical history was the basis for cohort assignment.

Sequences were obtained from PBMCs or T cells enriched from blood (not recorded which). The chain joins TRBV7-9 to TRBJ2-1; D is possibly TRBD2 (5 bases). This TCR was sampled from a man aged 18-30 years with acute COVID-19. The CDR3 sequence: CASSLVATNEQFF. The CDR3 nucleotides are TGTGCCAGCAGCTTAGTAGCGACTAATGAGCAGTTCTTC.